Following are 24 T cell receptor beta chains from one sample sequenced in a study of T cells after yellow fever vaccination (dated by TCRdb to the late 2010s). This sample's treatment or condition label indicates: live attenuated yellow fever vaccine strain. Receptor amplification or capture employed 5' RACE. The sequencer was an Illumina NovaSeq 6000. TCRdb's own reprocessing of the public reads used fastp at Q25 and MiXCR and kept productive beta chains. All rows with the same CDR3 protein become a single entry with the most common DNA and genes. The sample contains hundreds of thousands of distinct CDR3 sequences, about 4% of them found a single time. The ten biggest clones cover around 23% of the sample. The sample consisted of PBMCs, taken 5 days after the yellow fever booster vaccination. The receptor set was obtained from a man younger than 35 who received the YFV17D yellow fever vaccine.

The V and J genes are TRBV6-5 and TRBJ1-2; perhaps TRBD1 as D (5 bases). CDR3 length equals 13 residues. The V gene's germline CDR1 is MNHEY and CDR2 SVGAGI. Trimming took 0 bases from V and 8 from J, leaving 10 bases between them. The CDR3 DNA follows: TGTGCCAGCAGTTACTCCATCAGGGAGGGCTACACCTTC. It codes for CASSYSIREGYTF.

The chain uses TRBV4-1 and TRBJ1-2, with D possibly matching TRBD1 (6 bases). There are 15 residues in the CDR3. Germline lookup yields CDR1 MGHRA and CDR2 YSYEKL. Between the trimmed V and J ends, which lost 0 bases and 2 bases, there was a span of 10 bases. The CDR3 bases are TGCGCCAGCAGCCAAGAGAAGGGACACAACTATGGCTACACCTTC. Its protein product is CASSQEKGHNYGYTF.

This clonotype was seen more than once but under ten times. The gene calls are TRBV6-5 and TRBJ1-3; 7 bases are shared with TRBD1. Trimming cost V 6 bases and J 3 bases; bases outside gene matches: 11. The CDR3 contains 16 residues. Germline V gene lookup returns CDR1 MNHEY and CDR2 SVGAGI. For the CDR3, the DNA is TGTGCCAGCAGCATCTTACAGGGGTACAGTGGAAACACCATATATTTT. It translates to CASSILQGYSGNTIYF.

There are many counts of this clonotype. The V and J genes are TRBV19 and TRBJ1-5; 7 bases map to TRBD1. Germline V gene lookup returns CDR1 LNHDA and CDR2 SQIVND (reference sequence). V dropped 5 bases and J dropped 1; count of bases not matched to a gene: 2. CDR3 length equals 14 residues. The CDR3 DNA sequence: TGTGCCAGTAGTTCACAGGGGAGCAATCAGCCCCAGCATTTT. This translates into CASSSQGSNQPQHF. The whole variable domain, filled in from reference TRBV19 and TRBJ1-5, reads DGGITQSPKYLFRKEGQNVTLSCEQNLNHDAMYWYRQDPGQGLRLIYYSQIVNDFQKGDIAEGYSVSREKKESFPLTVTSAQKNPTAFYLCASSSQGSNQPQHFGDGTRLSIL.

The chain links TRBV7-2 to TRBJ2-1; D might be TRBD1 (6 bases). This CDR3 comprises 15 residues. Trimming pared 4 bases from V and 9 bases from J, leaving 19 bases between. Germline-derived CDR1 and CDR2 are SGHTA and FQGNSA. As DNA, the CDR3 is TGTGCCAGCAGCTCCATCGGGACCACAGGGTCTGAGCAGTTCTTC. Translated, it gives CASSSIGTTGSEQFF.

This clonotype was counted ten times or more. This chain connects TRBV4-2 to TRBJ1-1; possibly TRBD1 for D (5 bases). Germline values: CDR1 LGHNA, CDR2 YNFKEQ. The germline V and J ends were trimmed by 0 bases and 1 base, with 12 bases remaining between them. This CDR3 is 16 amino acids long. CDR3 loop: CASSQESGGGNTEAFF. In DNA, the CDR3 is TGTGCCAGCAGCCAAGAAAGTGGGGGAGGGAACACTGAAGCTTTCTTT.

This clonotype was counted many times. The chain couples TRBV5-1 to TRBJ2-1; perhaps D is TRBD1 or TRBD2 (6 bases each). Germline loops: CDR1 SGHRS, CDR2 YFSETQ. This CDR3 contains 14 residues. V dropped 3 bases and J dropped 7 bases, with 14 bases sitting between them. CDR3 region: CASSSRGPRNEQFF. Written as DNA, the CDR3 is TGCGCCAGCAGCTCCCGGGGGCCGAGGAATGAGCAGTTCTTC.

This clonotype was seen only a few times. The gene calls are TRBV20-1 and TRBJ2-3; D may be TRBD2 (6 bases). The germline gives CDR1 DFQATT, CDR2 SNEGSKA (reference sequence). The V gene lost 7 bases and the J gene lost 2 bases, with 13 bases spanning the gap. The CDR3 runs to 13 residues. As DNA, the CDR3 is TGCAGTGGGGAAGCGGGCGTCACAGATACGCAGTATTTT. Translating gives CSGEAGVTDTQYF.

V is TRBV12-3 or TRBV12-4 and J is TRBJ1-1, with TRBD1 matching over 10 bases. There are 15 residues in the CDR3. After removal of 1 base from V and 4 bases from J, the junction contained 3 bases not matched to a gene. CDR3 sequence reads: CASSLDGTGVTEAFF. CDR3 nucleotide sequence: TGTGCCAGCAGTTTAGATGGGACAGGGGTCACTGAAGCTTTCTTT.

This clonotype was detected ten times or more. V usage is TRBV4-2 and J usage is TRBJ2-4; D call uncertain. Trimming left V 0 bases short and J 5 bases short, with 11 bases between. The CDR3 extends over 15 amino acids. Germline V gene lookup returns CDR1 LGHNA and CDR2 YNFKEQ. CDR3 protein: CASSQDRQLQNIQYF. DNA for the CDR3: TGTGCCAGCAGCCAAGATCGCCAGCTGCAAAACATTCAGTACTTC.

This clonotype was seen at least ten times. CDR3 residues: CSARDPLVGAGETQYF. The CDR3 DNA follows: TGCAGTGCTAGAGATCCCCTAGTGGGGGCGGGTGAGACCCAGTACTTC. The rearrangement links TRBV20-1 to TRBJ2-5; D may be TRBD1 (6 bases). V was shortened by 0 bases and J by 5 bases, with 19 bases between the two germline ends. This CDR3 contains 16 residues. Germline CDR1 reads DFQATT; CDR2 reads SNEGSKA (reference sequence).

This clonotype occurred many times. V gene TRBV15 combines with J gene TRBJ2-2; D tentatively reads TRBD1 or TRBD2 (6 bases each). This CDR3 is 14 amino acids long. Germline V gene data show CDR1 as LNHNV and CDR2 as YYDKDF (reference sequence). V lost 4 bases to trimming and J lost 7 bases, with 13 bases between them. CDR3 residues: CATSKPGGGGELFF. The CDR3, as DNA: TGTGCCACCAGCAAACCTGGAGGGGGCGGGGAGCTGTTTTTT.

In this sample, this clonotype turned up many times. The chain is built from TRBV9 and TRBJ2-2, with TRBD1 matching over 9 bases. There are 16 residues in the CDR3. V lost 3 bases, J lost 1 base, and 4 bases stayed unmatched. The germline V gene encodes CDR1 SGDLS and CDR2 YYNGEE. The CDR3 loop is CASSAWTGENTGELFF. The CDR3, as DNA: TGTGCCAGCAGCGCTTGGACAGGGGAGAACACCGGGGAGCTGTTTTTT.

The CDR3 sequence is CASSQGQYIYEQYF. CDR3 sequence (DNA): TGTGCCAGCAGCCAGGGACAGTATATCTACGAGCAGTACTTC. The genes are TRBV3-1 and TRBJ2-7; TRBD1 matches 7 bases. The junction had 5 bases not matched to a gene; V was cut back by 3 bases and J by 3 bases. The germline CDR1 and CDR2 sequences are LGHDT and YNNKEL (reference sequence). The CDR3 is 14 residues long.

This clonotype was observed a handful of times. The rearrangement joins TRBV5-4 to TRBJ1-2; 7 nucleotides agree with TRBD1. This CDR3 spans 13 amino acids. Germline CDR1 SGHNT, CDR2 YYREEE (reference sequence). V shed 4 bases and J 3 bases; nucleotides not matched to a gene: 3. CDR3 sequence reads: CASSPGGDYGYTF. Written as DNA, the CDR3 is TGTGCCAGCAGCCCAGGGGGAGACTATGGCTACACCTTC.

The chain couples TRBV19 to TRBJ2-3; 12 bases are a match to TRBD2. J was trimmed by 2 bases and V by 2 bases; bases with no gene match: 8. The germline gives CDR1 LNHDA, CDR2 SQIVND (reference sequence). This CDR3 has 18 amino acids. The CDR3 nucleotides read TGTGCCAGTAGTATAAACGTTCCTAGCGGGGGGGCCACAGATACGCAGTATTTT. Translating it yields CASSINVPSGGATDTQYF.

This clonotype was recorded a few times. V and J are TRBV21-1 and TRBJ2-7; the table calls TRBD1, which could not be checked here. TRBV21-1 is noted as a pseudogene. CDR3 length: 16 amino acids. The CDR3 reads CASTLDRDPYGVSQYF. The DNA for the CDR3 is TGTGCCAGCACCCTGGACAGGGACCCCTATGGAGTATCGCAGTACTTC.

This clonotype was detected only a few times. The J gene is TRBJ2-7, the V gene TRBV3-1, with D possibly TRBD1 on 6 matching bases. Trimming took 6 bases from V and 7 from J, leaving 13 bases between them. The CDR3 contains 12 residues. Germline-derived CDR1 and CDR2 are LGHDT and YNNKEL (reference sequence). The CDR3 is CASSLLGQEQYV. Here the CDR3 DNA reads TGTGCCAGCAGTTTACTTGGACAGGAGCAGTACGTC.

The chain is built from TRBV5-1 and TRBJ1-1; D is undetermined. Trimming shortened V by 4 bases and J by 5 bases, and 18 bases separated the two germline ends. The CDR3 sequence is 15 residues long. Germline V CDR1 and CDR2: SGHRS, YFSETQ. Here the CDR3 reads CASSALGWEDTEAFF. The DNA of the CDR3 is TGCGCCAGCAGCGCGCTCGGTTGGGAGGATACTGAAGCTTTCTTT.

This clonotype has just a few counts. The chain links TRBV6-5 to TRBJ1-2; the D gene is possibly TRBD1 (5 bases). CDR3 length: 14 residues. CDR1 and CDR2 (germline): MNHEY, SVGAGI. Trimming removed 2 bases from V and 7 bases from J, with 14 bases in between. The CDR3 bases are TGTGCCAGCAGTTACAGGGGACTACGCGTTGGCTACACCTTC. It codes for CASSYRGLRVGYTF.

This clonotype showed up many times. This chain uses TRBV7-2 with TRBJ2-1, with D perhaps TRBD2 (5 bases). This CDR3 contains 14 residues. Trimming removed 6 bases at V and 4 bases at J, with 13 bases between. Germline V lookup: CDR1 SGHTA, CDR2 FQGNSA. The CDR3: CASRRPGSYNEQFF. The CDR3 DNA sequence: TGTGCCAGCAGAAGGCCGGGATCGTACAATGAGCAGTTCTTC.

This clonotype has a count of ten or more. This chain joins TRBV2 and TRBJ2-6; D is unresolved. The V end was cut by 6 bases, the J end by 3 bases, with 6 bases between. This CDR3 spans 13 amino acids. Germline loops: CDR1 SNHLY, CDR2 FYNNEI. Here the CDR3 reads CASRNLGANVLTF. The DNA for the CDR3 is TGTGCCAGCAGGAATCTTGGGGCCAACGTCCTGACTTTC.

This clonotype occurred many times. The V and J genes are TRBV20-1 and TRBJ2-1; D is ambiguous. This CDR3 has 13 residues. The V gene lost 3 bases and the J gene lost 7 bases, with 13 bases spanning the gap. From germline, CDR1 is DFQATT and CDR2 SNEGSKA (reference sequence). CDR3 DNA sequence: TGCAGTGCTAGTCTTCCTCGGTGGAATGAGCAGTTCTTC. This codes for CSASLPRWNEQFF.

The chain couples TRBV12-3 or TRBV12-4 to TRBJ2-3; 13 nucleotides agree with TRBD2. The CDR3 contains 17 residues. J was trimmed by 2 bases and V by 4 bases; bases with no gene match: 6. The CDR3: CASSSRLAGGITDTQYF. The CDR3 DNA is TGTGCCAGCAGTTCGAGACTAGCGGGGGGCATCACAGATACGCAGTATTTT.